These 19 T cell receptor beta chains share one sample of origin, sequenced in a study of T cells expressing NK-cell markers. TCRdb reprocessed the 5' RACE reads, with one entry per CDR3 protein and no DNA. This sample contains 300,000 to 500,000 distinct CDR3 sequences. Sequenced: blood T cells: a sorted CD56 or NKG2C T cell subset, CD4+ or CD8+ T cells, or bulk PBMC T cells (not recorded which). Source of these receptors: a woman in her fifties or sixties in good health.

The chain joins TRBV2 to TRBJ2-1; TCRdb's D call, TRBD2, is unchecked because there is no DNA. CDR1 is SNHLY and CDR2 is FYNNEI in the germline V gene. The CDR3 runs to 15 residues. The CDR3 region is CASSEREGLVSEQFF.

The rearrangement joins TRBV7-9 to TRBJ2-3; the TCRdb call, TRBD1, lacks DNA for checking. The germline V gene encodes CDR1 SEHNR and CDR2 FQNEAQ (reference sequence). There are 14 residues in the CDR3. CDR3 loop: CASNSWGEADTQYF.

The chain links TRBV18 to TRBJ1-2. Per germline, CDR1 KGHSH and CDR2 LQKENI. The CDR3 contains 16 residues. The CDR3 protein is CASSPGQTTSNYGYTF.

The chain combines TRBV5-1 with TRBJ1-5. Germline CDR1 is SGHRS and CDR2 is YFSETQ. CDR3 length: 16 amino acids. CDR3 amino acids: CASSRGAGGPYQPQHF. The entire variable domain, with the rest obtained from reference TRBV5-1 and TRBJ1-5, is as follows: KAGVTQTPRYLIKTRGQQVTLSCSPISGHRSVSWYQQTPGQGLQFLFEYFSETQRNKGNFPGRFSGRQFSNSRSEMNVSTLELGDSALYLCASSRGAGGPYQPQHFGDGTRLSIL.

The chain has TRBV29-1 and TRBJ2-5. The CDR3 spans 12 residues. The germline gives CDR1 SQVTM, CDR2 ANQGSEA. CDR3 amino acids: CSVRRSRETQYF.

V gene TRBV6-5 combines with J gene TRBJ1-1; TCRdb gives TRBD1 as the D gene, but with no DNA this cannot be confirmed. Germline V gene sequence: CDR1 MNHEY, CDR2 SVGAGI. The CDR3 totals 14 residues. CDR3 amino acids: CASRIRNRGTEAFF.

This chain joins TRBV14 and TRBJ2-5; TCRdb selects TRBD2, and the lack of DNA leaves this call unchecked. Looked up from germline, CDR1 is SGHDN and CDR2 is FVKESK. This CDR3 region has 18 residues. The CDR3 here is CASSEWLAGGSMVETQYF.

V gene TRBV28 combines with J gene TRBJ2-7; TCRdb's D call of TRBD2 is untestable without DNA. Germline V lookup: CDR1 MDHEN, CDR2 SYDVKM. The CDR3 is 14 residues long. CDR3 loop: CASRPREDYYEQYF. Combining the CDR3 with reference TRBV28 and TRBJ2-7 gives the whole variable domain DVKVTQSSRYLVKRTGEKVFLECVQDMDHENMFWYRQDPGLGLRLIYFSYDVKMKEKGDIPEGYSVSREKKERFSLILESASTNQTSMYLCASRPREDYYEQYFGPGTRLTVT.

The rearrangement links TRBV10-1 to TRBJ2-1. Germline-derived CDR1 and CDR2 are WNHNN and SYGVQD (reference sequence). The CDR3 runs 16 residues. The CDR3 sequence is CASSESKAGSYNEQFF.

The chain joins TRBV25-1 to TRBJ2-4. CDR3 size: 18 residues. The germline gives CDR1 MGHDK, CDR2 SYGVNS. The CDR3 reads CASSEDSGRWLAKNIQYF.

The chain uses TRBV12-5 and TRBJ2-3; without DNA, the TCRdb call of TRBD1 cannot be checked. This CDR3 has 16 residues. Germline CDR1 LGHNT, CDR2 FRNRAP. This CDR3 reads CASGPGQGWDTDTQYF.

This chain uses TRBV7-9 with TRBJ2-3; the D call from TCRdb, TRBD1, cannot be confirmed without DNA. The germline V gene encodes CDR1 SEHNR and CDR2 FQNEAQ (reference sequence). The CDR3 has 17 amino acids. The CDR3 loop is CASSSDPTGLTMGAQYF.

This chain links TRBV24-1 with TRBJ2-1; TCRdb names TRBD2, which stays unverified in the absence of DNA. This CDR3 spans 14 amino acids. Germline CDR1 reads KGHDR; CDR2 reads SFDVKD. This CDR3 is CATSLGGGPHEQFF.

V and J are TRBV20-1 and TRBJ1-5; TCRdb's assignment of TRBD1 cannot be checked, as there is no DNA. Germline-derived CDR1 and CDR2 are DFQATT and SNEGSKA (reference sequence). The CDR3 totals 14 residues. The CDR3 spells CSATGEKRNQPQHF.

This rearrangement joins TRBV14 to TRBJ2-1; TCRdb gives TRBD1 as the D gene, but with no DNA this cannot be confirmed. Germline V gene data show CDR1 as SGHDN and CDR2 as FVKESK. The length of the CDR3 is 13 residues. The CDR3 loop reads CASSHGTKSSGFF.

The gene calls are TRBV7-2 and TRBJ2-7; TCRdb gives TRBD1 as the D gene, but with no DNA this cannot be confirmed. The CDR3 is 16 amino acids. Germline V lookup: CDR1 SGHTA, CDR2 FQGNSA. The CDR3 region is CASSLGGTGFFYEQYF.

The gene calls are TRBV5-1 and TRBJ1-1; the TCRdb D gene call, TRBD1, has no DNA to confirm it. In germline, CDR1 is SGHRS, CDR2 YFSETQ. The CDR3 length is 14 residues. CDR3 protein: CASSSTGRITEAFF.

The chain links TRBV7-8 to TRBJ2-5. There are 16 residues in the CDR3. CDR1 and CDR2 (germline): SGHVS, FQNEAQ. This chain's CDR3 is CASSFSYQTVQETQYF.

V and J are TRBV9 and TRBJ2-2; checking the TCRdb D call of TRBD1 is not possible without DNA. Germline loops: CDR1 SGDLS, CDR2 YYNGEE. The CDR3 runs to 16 residues. The CDR3 reads CASSVGGKGLSGELFF.